These 6 T cell receptor beta chains were all obtained from the same sample, sequenced in a study of neurological immune-mediated disorders. TCRdb re-analysed the 5' RACE reads in MiXCR, keeping a single row per CDR3 protein. The repertoire holds fewer than 25,000 distinct CDR3 sequences, with roughly an eighth as singletons. Sequencing was carried out using PBMCs. The receptors here all came from a woman aged 60-75 years with HTLV-1-associated myelopathy (HAM/TSP).

The table lists this clonotype with many counts. The chain is built from TRBV11-2 and TRBJ2-3; D possibly corresponds to TRBD2 (5 bases). Germline lookup yields CDR1 SGHAT and CDR2 FQNNGV. This CDR3 region has 13 residues. V was clipped by 5 bases and J by 6 bases, with 12 bases between them. The CDR3 loop reads CASSPNGEDTQYF. The CDR3 DNA reads TGTGCCAGCAGCCCTAACGGGGAGGATACGCAGTATTTT.

CDR3 in amino acids: CASSQSGRKTAYEQYF. Written as DNA, the CDR3 is TGCGCCAGCAGCCAGAGCGGGAGGAAGACGGCATACGAGCAGTACTTC. This chain connects TRBV4-1 to TRBJ2-7; 9 nucleotides agree with TRBD2. CDR3 size: 16 residues. Germline V gene data show CDR1 as MGHRA and CDR2 as YSYEKL. Losses at the gene ends were 3 bases for V and 4 bases for J; bases not matched to a gene: 10.

The chain is built from TRBV11-3 and TRBJ2-3, with 10 bases matching TRBD2. This CDR3 comprises 15 residues. CDR1 SGHNT and CDR2 YENEEA come from the germline V gene. The junction had 2 bases not matched to a gene; V was cut back by 1 base and J by 4 bases. CDR3 in DNA: TGTGCCAGCAGCTTAGGGACTAGCGGACCAGATACGCAGTATTTT. Protein: CASSLGTSGPDTQYF.

This chain joins TRBV30 and TRBJ1-1, with 8 bases matching TRBD1. This CDR3 region has 13 residues. J lost 7 bases, V lost 4 bases, and 8 bases had no gene match. Germline CDR1 is GTSNPN and CDR2 is SVGIG (reference sequence). The CDR3 bases are TGTGCCTGGACCACCCAGGGGGCAAGTGAAGCTTTCTTT. It codes for CAWTTQGASEAFF.

This clonotype was counted many times. V is TRBV11-2 and J is TRBJ1-4; D remains ambiguous. The CDR3 totals 12 residues. V was cut by 4 bases and J by 8 bases, with 8 bases left in between. CDR1 and CDR2 from the germline V gene are SGHAT and FQNNGV. The CDR3 DNA reads TGTGCCAGCAGCTCTCCGGGGGAAAAACTGTTTTTT. It specifies CASSSPGEKLFF.

This chain joins TRBV15 and TRBJ1-1; D is unresolved. V dropped 0 bases and J dropped 4 bases, with 3 bases sitting between them. CDR1 is LNHNV and CDR2 is YYDKDF in the germline V gene (reference sequence). This CDR3 comprises 12 residues. The CDR3 sequence is CATSRDFTEAFF. In nucleotides, the CDR3 is TGTGCCACCAGCAGAGATTTCACTGAAGCTTTCTTT.